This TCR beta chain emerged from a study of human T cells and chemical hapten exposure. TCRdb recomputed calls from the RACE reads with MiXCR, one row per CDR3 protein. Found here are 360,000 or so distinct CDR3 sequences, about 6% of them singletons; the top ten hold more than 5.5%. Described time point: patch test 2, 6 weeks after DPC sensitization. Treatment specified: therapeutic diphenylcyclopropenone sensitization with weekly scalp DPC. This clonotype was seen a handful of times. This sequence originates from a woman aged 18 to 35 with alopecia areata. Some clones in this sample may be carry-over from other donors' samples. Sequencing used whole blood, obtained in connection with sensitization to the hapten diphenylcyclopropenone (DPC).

CDR3 region: CASSYRASGGYEQYF. CDR3 coding DNA: TGTGCCAGCAGTTACCGAGCGAGCGGGGGCTACGAGCAGTACTTC. The chain recombines TRBV6-2 or TRBV6-3 with TRBJ2-7; 8 bases line up with TRBD2. In germline, CDR1 is MNHEY, CDR2 SVGEGT. The CDR3 sequence is 15 residues long. Germline trimming cut 2 bases from V and 3 bases from J; bases unmatched to any gene: 6.